The clone carrying this T cell receptor beta chain was picked up one time. The data are from a study of blood T cell repertoires in COVID-19. Study background: The study drew acute and convalescent COVID-19 samples from the United States, Italy and Spain. Sources were T cells, B-cell-depleted T cells, or PBMCs; the material itself was cDNA or gDNA.

Study processing details: Reference gene primer amplification yielded estimated nucleated cell counts. Data came from immunoSEQ multiplex PCR; TCRdb stores just in-frame clones and leaves some out. That table gives V, J and clone size, and the DNA gave D and trimming. The table has around 170,000 clones, approximately 90% seen once. V lost 7 bases to trimming and J lost 4 bases; unmatched junction nucleotides: 2. The CDR3 is made up of 12 amino acids. The germline gives CDR1 SGDLS, CDR2 YYNGEE. V is TRBV9 and J is TRBJ2-1, with 7 nucleotides matching TRBD2. The receptor was derived from a woman aged 30 to 39 with acute or convalescent COVID-19. Sequencing was done on a sample of peripheral blood. The CDR3 region has the DNA TGTGCCAGCGGGACTACTTACAATGAGCAGTTCTTC. It encodes CASGTTYNEQFF.